Presented here are 28 T cell receptor beta chains from one specimen sequenced in a study. TCRdb itself ran the RT-PCR reads through MiXCR, one entry per CDR3 protein. This table holds 650,000 to 800,000 distinct CDR3 sequences, 13% to 15% found once. The sequenced sample consisted of memory CD4+ T cells from blood. The receptors shown here come from a female donor in good health, serving as a healthy control.

This clonotype came up many times. This rearrangement joins TRBV7-2 to TRBJ2-3, with 7 bases identical to TRBD1. Per germline, CDR1 SGHTA and CDR2 FQGNSA. J gave up 4 bases and V 5 bases, and 6 bases lay outside the gene matches. CDR3 length: 14 residues. CDR3 amino acids: CASSKTGLPDTQYF. CDR3 nucleotides: TGTGCCAGCAGCAAGACAGGGCTGCCAGATACGCAGTATTTT.

The chain joins TRBV9 to TRBJ1-4; D remains ambiguous. From germline, CDR1 is SGDLS and CDR2 YYNGEE. CDR3 length: 14 amino acids. CDR3 DNA sequence: TGTGCTGGTGGGAGCGCTCGCCCGGAGGAAAAACTGTTTTTT. Amino acids: CAGGSARPEEKLFF.

There are a few counts of this clonotype. The rearrangement uses TRBV28 and TRBJ2-7; perhaps TRBD1 as D (6 bases). Looked up from germline, CDR1 is MDHEN and CDR2 is SYDVKM. With 6 bases removed from V and 4 bases from J, the gap between germline ends came to 16 bases. This CDR3 has 14 amino acids. CDR3 residues: CASSLTGPMYEQYF. CDR3 coding DNA: TGTGCCAGCAGCCTGACAGGCCCGATGTACGAGCAGTACTTC.

This clonotype was seen a handful of times. The chain joins TRBV6-5 to TRBJ2-3, with TRBD2 as a possible D gene (5 bases). Germline values: CDR1 MNHEY, CDR2 SVGAGI. CDR3 length: 15 residues. Trimming cost V 2 bases and J 8 bases, with 17 bases left between them. CDR3 residues: CASSYLGLASGTQYF. CDR3 DNA sequence: TGTGCCAGCAGTTACCTTGGACTTGCCAGTGGTACGCAGTATTTT.

This clonotype was seen a handful of times. This sequence joins TRBV20-1 and TRBJ2-1, with D uncertain. Germline V gives CDR1 DFQATT, CDR2 SNEGSKA (reference sequence). Trimming pared 5 bases from V and 8 bases from J, leaving 16 bases between. The CDR3 contains 13 residues. CDR3 DNA: TGCAGTGCTCTGCGGACGCATAGGGATGAGCAGTTCTTC. Protein product: CSALRTHRDEQFF.

This rearrangement joins TRBV11-2 to TRBJ2-3; no firm D call. The germline V gene encodes CDR1 SGHAT and CDR2 FQNNGV. The CDR3 runs to 15 residues. The V gene lost 1 base and the J gene lost 3 bases, with 11 bases spanning the gap. The CDR3, as DNA: TGTGCCAGCAGCTTAGGAGTAGGGCCGACAGATACGCAGTATTTT. Amino acids: CASSLGVGPTDTQYF.

This clonotype was found a few times. V is TRBV10-3 and J is TRBJ2-7, with a weak D call TRBD1 (5 bases). V lost 6 bases, J lost 1 base, and 10 bases lay in between. Per the germline V gene, CDR1 is ENHRY and CDR2 is SYGVKD. This CDR3 spans 13 amino acids. This CDR3 is CAIRGAQSYEQYF. The CDR3 DNA follows: TGTGCCATCAGAGGGGCGCAGTCCTACGAGCAGTACTTC.

The chain employs TRBV11-2 and TRBJ1-2, with 7 bases identical to TRBD1. The CDR3 has 14 residues. Germline values: CDR1 SGHAT, CDR2 FQNNGV. V shed 4 bases and J 4 bases; nucleotides not matched to a gene: 6. The CDR3 loop is CASSSGTVIYGYTF. CDR3 bases: TGTGCCAGCAGCTCCGGGACAGTGATCTATGGCTACACCTTC.

Concerning this clonotype itself: One junction end disagrees with the germline gene, perhaps due to a read error. The chain carries TRBV20-1 and TRBJ1-2; 8 positions match TRBD1. Germline-derived CDR1 and CDR2 are DFQATT and SNEGSKA (reference sequence). The CDR3 has 15 residues. The CDR3 DNA reads TGCAGTGCTCGAGACAGGGGCCATCTACAAGGTGGCTACACCTTC. This gives the protein CSARDRGHLQGGYTF.

At least ten counts were recorded for this clonotype. CDR3 nucleotide sequence: TGTGCCAGCTCCCTCAACCCGAACACCGGGGAGCTGTTTTTT. Encoded protein: CASSLNPNTGELFF. The V call is TRBV7-2, the J call TRBJ2-2; no firm D call. CDR1 SGHTA and CDR2 FQGNSA come from the germline V gene. The CDR3 extends over 14 amino acids. Trimming stripped 8 bases from V and 0 bases from J, with 10 bases between.

There are many counts of this clonotype. The CDR3 protein is CASSLELGFGNTIYF. The CDR3 DNA reads as TGCGCCAGCAGCTTGGAATTGGGATTTGGAAACACCATATATTTT. This rearrangement joins TRBV5-1 to TRBJ1-3; D ambiguous. Germline loops: CDR1 SGHRS, CDR2 YFSETQ. With 0 bases removed from V and 3 bases from J, the gap between germline ends came to 10 bases. CDR3 length equals 15 residues.

This clonotype was seen at least ten times. The chain employs TRBV4-3 and TRBJ2-7; the D gene is possibly TRBD2 (6 bases). The CDR3 is 16 amino acids. In germline, CDR1 is LGHNA, CDR2 YSLEER. Trimming shortened V by 3 bases and J by 2 bases, and 17 bases separated the two germline ends. The CDR3 DNA sequence: TGCGCCAGCAGCCAGGACGAAGGTGGAGGGGCCTACGAGCAGTACTTC. Protein: CASSQDEGGGAYEQYF.

This clonotype came up once. The junction departs from germline at one end; a sequencing error may be responsible. The chain joins TRBV5-1 to TRBJ1-2; the D is unclear. The germline CDR1 and CDR2 sequences are SGHRS and YFSETQ. The CDR3 length is 15 residues. The CDR3 loop reads CASSPTLGFNYGYTF. The CDR3 nucleotides read TGTGCCAGCAGCCCTACCCTAGGGTTTAACTATGGCTACACCTTC.

This clonotype was found many times. The V and J genes are TRBV12-3 or TRBV12-4 and TRBJ2-7, with 12 bases fitting TRBD1. The V and J ends lost 3 bases and 4 bases, in that order; junction bases with no gene match: 19. The CDR3 contains 20 residues. The CDR3 sequence: CASSLGTGYVGTGGLYEQYF. In DNA, the CDR3 is TGTGCCAGCAGTTTGGGGACCGGGTACGTTGGGACAGGGGGCCTTTACGAGCAGTACTTC.

With respect to this clonotype: Since a much larger clone is just one base distant, this may be a read error. The V and J genes are TRBV10-2 and TRBJ2-1, with D perhaps given as TRBD1 or TRBD2 (5 bases each). This CDR3 comprises 15 residues. Germline V gene sequence: CDR1 WSHSY, CDR2 SAAADI. The CDR3 sequence is CASSEQRPAAREQCF. The CDR3 coding sequence is TGCGCCAGCAGTGAGCAAAGGCCCGCGGCCAGGGAGCAGTGCTTC.

The table lists this clonotype with a few counts. V gene TRBV15 combines with J gene TRBJ2-1, with a tentative D call TRBD2 (5 bases). Trimming took off 5 bases at V and 0 bases at J, with 11 bases between the two ends. There are 15 residues in the CDR3. The germline V gene has CDR1 LNHNV and CDR2 YYDKDF (reference sequence). The CDR3 region is CATSRRGTSYNEQFF. CDR3 nucleotides: TGTGCCACCAGCCGCCGGGGTACCTCCTACAATGAGCAGTTCTTC.

This clonotype was counted many times. The chain employs TRBV6-2 or TRBV6-3 and TRBJ1-6; no clear D gene. Germline V CDR1 and CDR2: MNHEY, SVGEGT. V dropped 6 bases and J dropped 3 bases, with 9 bases sitting between them. CDR3 length: 14 amino acids. CDR3 in DNA: TGTGCCAGCAGATCAGGCGACTATAATTCACCCCTCCACTTT. Translated: CASRSGDYNSPLHF.

This clonotype was seen once. This rearrangement joins TRBV11-2 to TRBJ1-3; D is perhaps TRBD1 (5 bases). The CDR3 contains 13 residues. Deletions cut 3 bases from V and 3 bases from J, with 6 bases between. Germline values: CDR1 SGHAT, CDR2 FQNNGV. This CDR3 reads CASSFRVGNTIYF. The DNA for the CDR3 is TGTGCCAGCAGCTTCAGGGTTGGAAACACCATATATTTT.

This clonotype turned up a few times. The V call is TRBV6-5, the J call TRBJ2-7; 11 bases fit TRBD1. CDR3 length: 20 residues. CDR1 and CDR2 (germline): MNHEY, SVGAGI. Trimming cost V 0 bases and J 0 bases; bases outside gene matches: 13. The CDR3 region is CASSYSREWDRGFLSYEQYF. The CDR3 nucleotides are TGTGCCAGCAGTTACTCGAGGGAGTGGGACAGGGGGTTCCTCTCCTACGAGCAGTACTTC.

The genes are TRBV6-2 or TRBV6-3 and TRBJ2-7, with unresolved D. Germline V gives CDR1 MNHEY, CDR2 SVGEGT. The CDR3 runs 13 residues. V lost 4 bases to trimming and J lost 9 bases, with 16 bases between them. The CDR3 region has the DNA TGTGCCAGCAGTTTTGGAGCCTCGTCGGGGCAGTACTTC. It codes for CASSFGASSGQYF.

There are many counts of this clonotype. The rearrangement joins TRBV7-3 to TRBJ2-3, with 11 nucleotides matching TRBD2. Germline CDR1 reads SGHTA; CDR2 reads FQGTGA. Unmatched junction bases numbered 6, after V lost 5 bases and J lost 2 bases. The CDR3 contains 16 residues. DNA for the CDR3: TGTGCCAGCAGCACAGTTAGCGGGGGGGTCACAGATACGCAGTATTTT. Protein sequence: CASSTVSGGVTDTQYF.

In this sample, this clonotype turned up a few times. The gene calls are TRBV7-2 and TRBJ1-1, with a tentative D call TRBD1 (5 bases). The germline V and J ends were trimmed by 0 bases and 4 bases, with 12 bases remaining between them. The V gene's germline CDR1 is SGHTA and CDR2 FQGNSA. The length of the CDR3 is 15 residues. The CDR3 region is CASSLALDRTTEAFF. CDR3 bases: TGTGCCAGCAGCTTAGCACTAGACAGAACCACTGAAGCTTTCTTT.

This clonotype was picked up a small number of times. V gene TRBV6-2 or TRBV6-3 combines with J gene TRBJ2-1, with D uncertain. The CDR3 loop spans 13 amino acids. V lost 9 bases and J 2 bases, leaving 11 bases between the germline ends. Germline values: CDR1 MNHEY, CDR2 SVGEGT. The CDR3 DNA reads TGTGCCAGTTTTAACCCAGCCTACAATGAGCAGTTCTTC. Translation gives CASFNPAYNEQFF.

This sequence joins TRBV5-8 and TRBJ1-1; 7 nucleotides agree with TRBD1. The germline V gene encodes CDR1 SGHTS and CDR2 YDEGEE. V shed 4 bases and J 4 bases; nucleotides not matched to a gene: 13. The CDR3 sequence is 16 residues long. The CDR3 region is CASSLGTAWGITEAFF. CDR3 in DNA: TGTGCCAGCAGCCTAGGGACAGCGTGGGGAATCACTGAAGCTTTCTTT.

V is TRBV28 and J is TRBJ2-7; D is perhaps TRBD1 (5 bases). The CDR3 consists of 13 residues. V dropped 5 bases and J dropped 3 bases, with 11 bases sitting between them. Germline V CDR1 and CDR2: MDHEN, SYDVKM. In DNA, the CDR3 is TGTGCCAGCAGTCTTCAGGGTGACTACGAGCAGTACTTC. Its translation: CASSLQGDYEQYF.

V gene TRBV28 combines with J gene TRBJ1-4; D not certain. This CDR3 spans 14 amino acids. Germline CDR1 reads MDHEN; CDR2 reads SYDVKM. Trimming left V 5 bases short and J 8 bases short, with 15 bases between. CDR3 loop: CASSPSDPREKLFF. The CDR3 nucleotides read TGTGCCAGCAGTCCCTCTGACCCGAGGGAAAAACTGTTTTTT.

This clonotype showed up many times. The chain has TRBV10-2 and TRBJ2-1, with 7 bases lining up with TRBD2. V gave up 6 bases and J gave up 4 bases; unmatched junction bases: 3. The CDR3 runs 13 residues. CDR1 is WSHSY, CDR2 SAAADI, per germline. As DNA, the CDR3 is TGCGCCAGCAGGGACGGGAGGTACAATGAGCAGTTCTTC. Amino acid sequence: CASRDGRYNEQFF.

This clonotype was counted only a few times. The J gene is TRBJ2-1, the V gene TRBV6-2 or TRBV6-3; 10 positions match TRBD2. This CDR3 spans 17 amino acids. V lost 4 bases to trimming and J lost 4 bases; unmatched junction nucleotides: 10. Germline V gene data show CDR1 as MNHEY and CDR2 as SVGEGT. CDR3 region: CASSLGLAPTVYNEQFF. The CDR3, as DNA: TGTGCCAGCAGTTTGGGACTAGCGCCGACCGTGTACAATGAGCAGTTCTTC.